This TCR beta chain came from a study of T cell responses to AZD1222 COVID-19 vaccine. Between the trimmed V and J ends, which lost 0 bases and 6 bases, there was a span of 5 bases. The length of the CDR3 is 12 residues. The germline gives CDR1 SGDLS, CDR2 YYNGEE. Profiling relied on immunoSEQ multiplex PCR, and the TCRdb table lists in-frame clones only, not all of them. The table lists approximately 150,000 clones, 85% to 95% of them singletons. The clonotype comes from an adult in good health. The sample consisted of peripheral blood, taken on day 0 of AZD1222 vaccination. The rearrangement uses TRBV9 and TRBJ2-3; D not certain. The CDR3 spells CASSVGLDTQYF. The CDR3 DNA reads TGTGCCAGCAGCGTAGGTCTGGATACGCAGTATTTT.